The 3 T cell receptor beta chains given below trace back to one sample, sequenced in a study of PD-L1 blockade in urothelial cancer. This sample's time point: peripheral blood 6 weeks after treatment start. The repertoire was sequenced with immunoSEQ multiplex PCR; TCRdb's copy has only in-frame clones and lacks some. The sample consists of about 38,000 clones, 65% to 90% of them appearing once. Specimen: PBMCs, collected around atezolizumab (anti-PD-L1) treatment. Receptor source: a man aged 55 to 69 with urothelial cancer.

This chain links TRBV7-3 with TRBJ2-5; D possibly corresponds to TRBD1 (6 bases). Germline CDR1 and CDR2: SGHTA and FQGTGA. This CDR3 has 13 residues. V was clipped by 5 bases and J by 4 bases, with 11 bases between them. In nucleotides, the CDR3 is TGTGCCAGCAGCGCAGGGGTCCTAGAGACCCAGTACTTC. This translates into CASSAGVLETQYF.

This chain joins TRBV6-1 and TRBJ1-1, with TRBD1 matching 8 bases. The CDR3 extends over 13 amino acids. The germline V gene encodes CDR1 MNHNS and CDR2 SASEGT. V trimming: 6 bases; J trimming: 5 bases; junction bases outside the gene matches: 5. CDR3 coding DNA: TGTGCCAGCAGCCAAACAGGGGGGACTGAAGCTTTCTTT. Protein: CASSQTGGTEAFF.

This chain connects TRBV7-2 to TRBJ1-5, with 7 bases aligning to TRBD1. The germline CDR1 and CDR2 sequences are SGHTA and FQGNSA. The trim removed 1 base at V and 8 bases at J, leaving 5 bases unmatched. CDR3 length: 14 amino acids. CDR3 coding DNA: TGTGCCAGCAGCTTAGAAGGGGGCCAGAAGCCCCAGCATTTT. This translates into CASSLEGGQKPQHF. The full variable domain, its missing parts supplied by reference TRBV7-2 and TRBJ1-5, is GAGVSQSPSNKVTEKGKDVELRCDPISGHTALYWYRQSLGQGLEFLIYFQGNSAPDKSGLPSDRFSAERTGGSVSTLTIQRTQQEDSAVYLCASSLEGGQKPQHFGDGTRLSIL.